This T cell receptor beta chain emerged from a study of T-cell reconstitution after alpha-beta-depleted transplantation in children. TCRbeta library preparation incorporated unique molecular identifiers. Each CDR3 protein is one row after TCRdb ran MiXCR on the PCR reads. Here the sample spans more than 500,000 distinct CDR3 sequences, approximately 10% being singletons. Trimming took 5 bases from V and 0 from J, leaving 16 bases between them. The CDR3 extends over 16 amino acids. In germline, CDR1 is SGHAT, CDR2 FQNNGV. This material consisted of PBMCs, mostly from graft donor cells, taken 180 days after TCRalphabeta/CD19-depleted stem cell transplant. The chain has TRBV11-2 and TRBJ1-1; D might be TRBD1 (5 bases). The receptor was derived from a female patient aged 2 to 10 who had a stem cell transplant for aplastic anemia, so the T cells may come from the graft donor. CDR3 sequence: CASSLLLRGVNTEAFF. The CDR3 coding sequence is TGTGCCAGCAGCCTTTTGCTTCGGGGGGTGAACACTGAAGCTTTCTTT.